The sequence of this TCR beta chain was determined in a study of blood T cell repertoires in COVID-19. Study processing details: Amplifying reference gene primers gave estimates of nucleated cell counts. This table comes from immunoSEQ multiplex PCR, and its TCRdb copy is limited to in-frame clones, with some not included. That table gives V, J and clone size, and the DNA gave D and trimming. The table lists approximately 160,000 clones, 84% of them singletons. This clonotype originated in a man aged 35-49 years who had recovered from COVID-19. Sequences were obtained from peripheral blood.

In DNA, the CDR3 is TGTGCCAGCAGCTTGCTCGAGACTATACATACGCAGTATTTT. This sequence encodes CASSLLETIHTQYF. V usage is TRBV5-5 and J usage is TRBJ2-3; weak D call: TRBD2 (5 bases). The CDR3 runs 14 residues. The germline V gene has CDR1 SGHKS and CDR2 YYEKEE (reference sequence). Trimming stripped 1 base from V and 7 bases from J, with 13 bases between.